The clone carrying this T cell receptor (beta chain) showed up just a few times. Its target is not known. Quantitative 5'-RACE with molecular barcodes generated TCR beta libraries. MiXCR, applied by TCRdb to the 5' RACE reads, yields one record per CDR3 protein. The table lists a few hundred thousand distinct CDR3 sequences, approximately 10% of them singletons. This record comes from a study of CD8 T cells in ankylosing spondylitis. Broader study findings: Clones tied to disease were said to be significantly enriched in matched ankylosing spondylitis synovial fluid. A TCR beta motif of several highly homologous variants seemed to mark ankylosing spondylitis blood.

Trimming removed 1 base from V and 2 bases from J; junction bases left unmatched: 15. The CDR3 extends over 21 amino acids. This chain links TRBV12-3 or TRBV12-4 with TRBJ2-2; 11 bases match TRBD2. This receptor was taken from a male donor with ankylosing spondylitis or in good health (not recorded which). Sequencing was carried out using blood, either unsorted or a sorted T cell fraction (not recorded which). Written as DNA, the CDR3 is TGTGCCAGCAGTTTAGACTTTTTTGCTGGGCTAGCGGGGGGAAACACCGGGGAGCTGTTTTTT. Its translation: CASSLDFFAGLAGGNTGELFF.